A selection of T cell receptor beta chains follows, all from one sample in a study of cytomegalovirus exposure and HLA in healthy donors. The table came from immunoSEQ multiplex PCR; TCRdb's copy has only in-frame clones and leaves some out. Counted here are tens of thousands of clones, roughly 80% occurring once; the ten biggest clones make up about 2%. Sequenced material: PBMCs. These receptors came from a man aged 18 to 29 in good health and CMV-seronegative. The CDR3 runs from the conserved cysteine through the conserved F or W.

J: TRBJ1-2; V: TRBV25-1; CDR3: CASSDQGRVAGYTF
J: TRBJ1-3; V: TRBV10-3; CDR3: CAISEHSSGNTIYF
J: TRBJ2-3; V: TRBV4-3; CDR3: CASSSRNSDTQYF
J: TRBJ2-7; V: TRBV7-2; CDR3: CASSLAGQFYEQYF
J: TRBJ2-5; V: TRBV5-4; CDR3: CASSLRLNQETQYF
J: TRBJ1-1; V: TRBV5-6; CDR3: CASSLYVAMNTEAFF
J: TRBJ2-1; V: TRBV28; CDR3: CASSPTSGRPNEQFF
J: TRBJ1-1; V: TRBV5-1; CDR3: CASNLSGGRGRNTEAFF
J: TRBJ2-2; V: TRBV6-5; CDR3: CASSYRELTGELFF
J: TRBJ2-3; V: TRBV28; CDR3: CASIGAAAQYF
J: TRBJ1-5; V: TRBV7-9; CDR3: CASSLGQGAGEPQHF
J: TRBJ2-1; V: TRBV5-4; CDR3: CASSGGHLYNEQFF
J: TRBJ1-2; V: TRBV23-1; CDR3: CASEIWGPNYGYTF
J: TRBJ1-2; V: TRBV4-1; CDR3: CASSQGEVSYYGYTF
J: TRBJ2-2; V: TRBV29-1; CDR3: CSVARGFNTGELFF
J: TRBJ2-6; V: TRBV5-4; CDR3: CASSLGQGAISGANVLTF
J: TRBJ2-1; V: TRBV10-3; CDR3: CAISDPQGLVSYNEQFF
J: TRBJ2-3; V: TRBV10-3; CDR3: CAISGGAGGLDTQYF
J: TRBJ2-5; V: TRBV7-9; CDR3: CASSLTGDRVNETQYF
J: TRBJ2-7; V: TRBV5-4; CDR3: CASSLEGQTYEQYF
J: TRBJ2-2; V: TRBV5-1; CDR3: CASSLRPGGQGTGELFF
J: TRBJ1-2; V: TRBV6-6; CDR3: CASSNRDRTNYGYTF
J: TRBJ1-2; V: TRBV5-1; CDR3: CASSTTLQDFTF
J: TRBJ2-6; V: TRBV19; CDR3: CASSPGGAGANVLTF
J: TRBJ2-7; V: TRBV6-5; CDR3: CASSGTGDRQYEQYF